This T cell receptor beta chain was captured in a study of OX40 agonist ivuxolimab in advanced cancers. Whole-study context: Patients with hepatocellular carcinoma, melanoma, renal cell or head and neck cancer made up the dose-escalation patients.

In this sample, this clone turned up a few times. Method: immunoSEQ multiplex PCR; TCRdb's copy keeps in-frame clones and lacks some. The data show 75,000 to 80,000 clones, around 82% seen once. The sequence was collected from an adult with an advanced solid tumor such as melanoma, head and neck, liver or kidney cancer. Sequences were derived from CD4+ or CD8+ T cells sorted from blood, sampled in a trial of the OX40 agonist ivuxolimab.

CDR3 region: CASSLTVNTEAFF. The CDR3 nucleotides are TGTGCCAGCAGCTTGACGGTGAACACTGAAGCTTTCTTT. The rearrangement joins TRBV13 to TRBJ1-1; D is unresolved. This CDR3 region has 13 residues. From germline, CDR1 is PRHDT and CDR2 FYEKMQ (reference sequence). V was pared by 3 bases and J by 0 bases, with 5 bases between.